This T cell receptor beta chain was captured in a study of shared clonotypes between healthy human individuals. Per germline, CDR1 LGHNA and CDR2 YSLEER. Losses at the gene ends were 0 bases for V and 2 bases for J; bases not matched to a gene: 2. There are 16 residues in the CDR3. General study results and limits: Non-shared clonotypes showed lower generation probabilities than clonotypes common to all four donors. Limited genetic and exposure-history diversity came from having few donors. Sorted-subset sequencing was shown by rarefaction to be incomplete despite large depth.

Researchers ran the assay at a deep level. Here immunoSEQ multiplex PCR was the method, and the copy in TCRdb shows in-frame clones only, minus some. The sample gives some 1.1 million clones, roughly 80% of which show up once; 0.85% to 1% is in the top ten. In this sample, this clone turned up once. The antigen is not known. The specimen sequenced was memory CD4+ T cells from PBMCs. Sample subset: CD45RA-negative fraction. The source is a man between 18 and 35 years old in good health. Some clones in this sample may be carry-over from other donors' samples. This chain connects TRBV4-3 to TRBJ1-5; 9 bases map to TRBD1. CDR3 sequence: CASSQERDRGNQPQHF. The DNA of the CDR3 is TGCGCCAGCAGCCAAGAACGGGACAGGGGCAATCAGCCCCAGCATTTT.